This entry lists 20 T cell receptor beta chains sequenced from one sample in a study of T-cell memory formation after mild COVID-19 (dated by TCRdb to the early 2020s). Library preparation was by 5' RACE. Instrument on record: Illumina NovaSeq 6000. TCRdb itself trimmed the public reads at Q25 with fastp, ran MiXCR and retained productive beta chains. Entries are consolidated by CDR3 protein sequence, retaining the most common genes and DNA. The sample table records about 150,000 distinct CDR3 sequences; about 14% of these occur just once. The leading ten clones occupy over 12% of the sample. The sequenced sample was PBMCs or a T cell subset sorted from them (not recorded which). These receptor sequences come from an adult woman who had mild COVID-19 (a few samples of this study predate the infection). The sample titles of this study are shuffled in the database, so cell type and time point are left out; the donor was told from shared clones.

CDR3 bases: TGCGCCAGCAGCCAGGGGGAGGACTATGGCTACACCTTC. Translation gives CASSQGEDYGYTF. V usage is TRBV5-1 and J usage is TRBJ1-2, with 7 bases aligning to TRBD1. The trim removed 4 bases at V and 3 bases at J, leaving 3 bases unmatched. This CDR3 has 13 amino acids. CDR1 and CDR2 from the germline V gene are SGHRS and YFSETQ. Supplemented by reference TRBV5-1 and TRBJ1-2, the full variable domain reads KAGVTQTPRYLIKTRGQQVTLSCSPISGHRSVSWYQQTPGQGLQFLFEYFSETQRNKGNFPGRFSGRQFSNSRSEMNVSTLELGDSALYLCASSQGEDYGYTFGSGTRLTVV.

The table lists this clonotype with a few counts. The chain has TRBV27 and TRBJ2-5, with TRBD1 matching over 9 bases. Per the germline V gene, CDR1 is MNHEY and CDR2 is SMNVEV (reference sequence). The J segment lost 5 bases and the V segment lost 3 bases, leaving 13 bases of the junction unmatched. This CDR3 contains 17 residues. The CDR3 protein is CASSFVTGGRFGETQYF. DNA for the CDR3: TGTGCCAGCAGTTTCGTGACAGGGGGTCGGTTCGGGGAGACCCAGTACTTC.

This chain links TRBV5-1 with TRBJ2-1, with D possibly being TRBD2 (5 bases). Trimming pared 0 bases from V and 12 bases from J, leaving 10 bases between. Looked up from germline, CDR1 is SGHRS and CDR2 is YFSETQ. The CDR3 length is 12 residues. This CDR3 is CASSLETRPQFF. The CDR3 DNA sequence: TGCGCCAGCAGCTTGGAAACTAGACCGCAGTTCTTC.

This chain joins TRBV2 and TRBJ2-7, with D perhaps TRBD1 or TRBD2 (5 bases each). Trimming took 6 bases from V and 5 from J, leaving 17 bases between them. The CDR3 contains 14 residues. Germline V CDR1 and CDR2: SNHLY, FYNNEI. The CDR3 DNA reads TGTGCCAGCAGCTCCGGGACGGCAAAACACGAGCAGTACTTC. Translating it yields CASSSGTAKHEQYF.

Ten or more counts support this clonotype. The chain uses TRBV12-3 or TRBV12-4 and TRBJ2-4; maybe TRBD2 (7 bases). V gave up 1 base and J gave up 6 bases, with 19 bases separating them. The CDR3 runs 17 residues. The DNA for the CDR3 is TGTGCCAGCAGTTTAGAGGGGGGGACCCTTGGGAGAAACATTCAGTACTTC. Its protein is CASSLEGGTLGRNIQYF.

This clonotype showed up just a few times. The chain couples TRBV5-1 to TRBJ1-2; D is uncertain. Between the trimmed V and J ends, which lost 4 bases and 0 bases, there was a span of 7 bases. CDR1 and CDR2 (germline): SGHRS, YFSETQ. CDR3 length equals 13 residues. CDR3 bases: TGCGCCAGCAGCATGCAGGCTAACTATGGCTACACCTTC. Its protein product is CASSMQANYGYTF.

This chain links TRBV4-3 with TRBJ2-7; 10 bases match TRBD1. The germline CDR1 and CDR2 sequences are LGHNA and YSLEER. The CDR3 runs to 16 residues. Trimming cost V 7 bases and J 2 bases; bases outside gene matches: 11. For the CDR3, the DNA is TGCGCCAGCACCGAAGGTTGGGGGACAGGGGCCTACGAGCAGTACTTC. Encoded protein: CASTEGWGTGAYEQYF.

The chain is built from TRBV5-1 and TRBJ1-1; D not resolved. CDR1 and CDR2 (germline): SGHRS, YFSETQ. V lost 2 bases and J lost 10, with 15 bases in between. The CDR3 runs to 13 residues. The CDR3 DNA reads TGCGCCAGCAGCTTAAGCGGGGATCGTCGAGCTTTCTTT. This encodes CASSLSGDRRAFF. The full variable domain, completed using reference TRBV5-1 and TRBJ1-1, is KAGVTQTPRYLIKTRGQQVTLSCSPISGHRSVSWYQQTPGQGLQFLFEYFSETQRNKGNFPGRFSGRQFSNSRSEMNVSTLELGDSALYLCASSLSGDRRAFFGQGTRLTVV.

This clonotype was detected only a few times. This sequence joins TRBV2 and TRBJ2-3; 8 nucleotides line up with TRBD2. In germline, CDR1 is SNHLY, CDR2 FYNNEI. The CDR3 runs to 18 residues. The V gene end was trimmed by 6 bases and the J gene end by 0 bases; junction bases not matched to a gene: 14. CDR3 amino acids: CASRSTLAGIPSTDTQYF. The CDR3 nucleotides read TGTGCCAGCAGGAGCACATTAGCGGGGATCCCTAGCACAGATACGCAGTATTTT.

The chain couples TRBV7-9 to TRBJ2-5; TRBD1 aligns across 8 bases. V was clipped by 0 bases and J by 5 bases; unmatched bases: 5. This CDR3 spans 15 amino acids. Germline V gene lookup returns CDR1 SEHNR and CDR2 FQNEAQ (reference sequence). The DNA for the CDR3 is TGTGCCAGCAGCTTAGCAGCAGGGGGCGCGGAGACCCAGTACTTC. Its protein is CASSLAAGGAETQYF.

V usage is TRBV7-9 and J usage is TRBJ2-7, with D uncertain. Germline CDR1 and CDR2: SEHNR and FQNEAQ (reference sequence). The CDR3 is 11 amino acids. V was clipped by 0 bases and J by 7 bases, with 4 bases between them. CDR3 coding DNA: TGTGCCAGCAGCTTAGCGTGGGAGCAGTACTTC. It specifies CASSLAWEQYF.

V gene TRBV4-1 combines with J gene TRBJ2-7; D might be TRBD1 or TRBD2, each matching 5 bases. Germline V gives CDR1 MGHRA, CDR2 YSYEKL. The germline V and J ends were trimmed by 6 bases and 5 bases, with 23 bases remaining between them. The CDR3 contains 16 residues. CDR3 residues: CASRLNPGPRGDEQYF. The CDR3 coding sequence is TGCGCCAGCAGATTGAACCCGGGACCACGGGGTGACGAGCAGTACTTC.

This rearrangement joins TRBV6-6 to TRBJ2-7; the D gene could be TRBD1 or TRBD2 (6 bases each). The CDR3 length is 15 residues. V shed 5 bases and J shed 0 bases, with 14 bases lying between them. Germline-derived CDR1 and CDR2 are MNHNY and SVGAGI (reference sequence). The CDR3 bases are TGTGCCAGCAGTCCCTCGGGGGCGCGCTCCTACGAGCAGTACTTC. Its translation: CASSPSGARSYEQYF.

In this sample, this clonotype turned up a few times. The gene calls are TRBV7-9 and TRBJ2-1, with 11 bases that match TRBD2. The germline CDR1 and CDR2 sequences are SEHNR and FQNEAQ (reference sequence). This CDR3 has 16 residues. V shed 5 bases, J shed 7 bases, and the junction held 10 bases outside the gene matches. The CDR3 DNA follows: TGTGCCAGCAGCCTACTAGCGGGAGTCGGGATGAATGAGCAGTTCTTC. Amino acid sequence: CASSLLAGVGMNEQFF.

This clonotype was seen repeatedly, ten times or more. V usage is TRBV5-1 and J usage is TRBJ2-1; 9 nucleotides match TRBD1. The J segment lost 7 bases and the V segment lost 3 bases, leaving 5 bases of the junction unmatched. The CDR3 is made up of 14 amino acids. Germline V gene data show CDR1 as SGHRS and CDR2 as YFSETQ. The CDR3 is CASSSGQGPNEQFF. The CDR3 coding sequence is TGCGCCAGCAGCTCCGGACAGGGGCCTAATGAGCAGTTCTTC.

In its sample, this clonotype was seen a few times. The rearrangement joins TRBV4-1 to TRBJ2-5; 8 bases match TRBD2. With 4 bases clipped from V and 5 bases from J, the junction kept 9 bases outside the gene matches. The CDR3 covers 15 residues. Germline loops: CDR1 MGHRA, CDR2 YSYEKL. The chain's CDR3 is CASSPRGQRGETQYF. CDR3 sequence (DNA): TGCGCCAGCAGCCCCCGTGGGCAGCGGGGGGAGACCCAGTACTTC.

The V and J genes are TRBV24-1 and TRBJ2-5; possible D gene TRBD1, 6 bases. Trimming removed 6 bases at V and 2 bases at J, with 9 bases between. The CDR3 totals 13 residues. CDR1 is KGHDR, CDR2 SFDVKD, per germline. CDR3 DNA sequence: TGTGCCACCAGTCCCGACAGGCAAGAGACCCAGTACTTC. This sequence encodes CATSPDRQETQYF.

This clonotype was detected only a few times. This CDR3 is CASSLSFSGGMGEQYF. The CDR3 DNA reads TGTGCCAGCAGTTTGTCGTTCAGCGGGGGCATGGGGGAGCAGTACTTC. The chain carries TRBV27 and TRBJ2-7; TRBD2 matches at 8 bases. The germline V gene has CDR1 MNHEY and CDR2 SMNVEV (reference sequence). The CDR3 spans 16 residues. J gave up 7 bases and V 3 bases, and 14 bases lay outside the gene matches.

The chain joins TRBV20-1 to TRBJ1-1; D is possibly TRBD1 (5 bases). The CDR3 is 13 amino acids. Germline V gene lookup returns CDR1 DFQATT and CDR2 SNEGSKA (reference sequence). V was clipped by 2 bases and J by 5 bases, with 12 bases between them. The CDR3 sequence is CSARLREWTEAFF. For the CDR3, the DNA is TGCAGTGCTAGACTCAGGGAGTGGACTGAAGCTTTCTTT.

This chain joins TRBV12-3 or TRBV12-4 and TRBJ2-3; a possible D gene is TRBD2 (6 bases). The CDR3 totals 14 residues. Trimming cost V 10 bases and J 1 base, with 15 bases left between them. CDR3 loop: CAIYPGGRTDTQYF. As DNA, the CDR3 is TGTGCCATCTACCCCGGGGGACGCACAGATACGCAGTATTTT.